What follows are 16 T cell receptor beta chains derived from one specimen sequenced in a study of T-cell reconstitution after alpha-beta-depleted transplantation in children. The library targeted TCRbeta and was prepared with unique molecular identifiers. In TCRdb, the PCR reads were re-called with MiXCR into one record per CDR3 protein. Seen here are 70,000 to 100,000 distinct CDR3 sequences, 9% to 15% observed once, and the top ten hold roughly 13%. The sequenced sample was PBMCs from the stem cell graft donor, obtained from the stem cell graft. Source of these receptors: a human donor who donated a stem cell graft to a child with inherited bone marrow failure.

The sample holds many counts of this clonotype. The chain has TRBV5-1 and TRBJ2-5; 8 bases are shared with TRBD2. The length of the CDR3 is 17 residues. Germline V gene data show CDR1 as SGHRS and CDR2 as YFSETQ. V shed 0 bases, J shed 5 bases, and the junction held 12 bases outside the gene matches. Written as DNA, the CDR3 is TGCGCCAGCAGCTTGGCACGTGCGGGAGGTCTTCCGGAGACCCAGTACTTC. Translating gives CASSLARAGGLPETQYF.

The chain uses TRBV7-3 and TRBJ2-3, with TRBD2 matching 8 bases. Trimming removed 4 bases from V and 2 bases from J; junction bases left unmatched: 5. CDR3 length equals 15 residues. Germline assignment: CDR1 SGHTA and CDR2 FQGTGA. The DNA for the CDR3 is TGTGCCAGCAGCTGGGGCGGGGGGCCCACAGATACGCAGTATTTT. It specifies CASSWGGGPTDTQYF.

The table lists this clonotype with many counts. The V gene is TRBV5-1, the J gene TRBJ2-1, with TRBD1 identical over 10 bases. Germline V lookup: CDR1 SGHRS, CDR2 YFSETQ. This CDR3 has 18 residues. Trimming cost V 4 bases and J 2 bases; bases outside gene matches: 12. The CDR3 DNA reads as TGCGCCAGCAGCCTTCTCGGGACAGGGGCCCTTACCTACAATGAGCAGTTCTTC. Its translation: CASSLLGTGALTYNEQFF.

This clonotype was counted at least ten times. V gene TRBV20-1 combines with J gene TRBJ2-2; the D gene is possibly TRBD2 (6 bases). V gave up 1 base and J gave up 1 base, with 16 bases separating them. Per germline, CDR1 DFQATT and CDR2 SNEGSKA (reference sequence). This CDR3 has 17 amino acids. In DNA, the CDR3 is TGCAGTGCTAGAGTTTTCCGGAAGGAGGGGAACACCGGGGAGCTGTTTTTT. Residues: CSARVFRKEGNTGELFF.

This clonotype has a handful of counts. V and J are TRBV7-2 and TRBJ2-5, with D possibly being TRBD2 (7 bases). The CDR3 is 17 residues long. Germline CDR1 SGHTA, CDR2 FQGNSA. The V and J ends lost 2 bases and 2 bases respectively, with 18 bases between them. CDR3 nucleotide sequence: TGTGCCAGCAGCTTAATCGGCGGGGGCGCGGGTCAAGAGACCCAGTACTTC. Protein product: CASSLIGGGAGQETQYF.

This clonotype has ten or more counts. The gene calls are TRBV27 and TRBJ2-7, with no clear D. In germline, CDR1 is MNHEY, CDR2 SMNVEV (reference sequence). V was clipped by 6 bases and J by 4 bases, with 13 bases between them. This CDR3 is 13 amino acids long. As DNA, the CDR3 is TGTGCCAGCAGAAGCAGTCAGAATTACGAGCAGTACTTC. This sequence encodes CASRSSQNYEQYF.

In its sample, this clonotype was seen many times. The V and J genes are TRBV20-1 and TRBJ2-7, with 7 bases aligning to TRBD1. Germline CDR1 and CDR2: DFQATT and SNEGSKA (reference sequence). Trimming took 3 bases from V and 2 from J; bases not matched to a gene: 13. The length of the CDR3 is 16 residues. DNA of the CDR3: TGCAGTGCTAGGCCCTCAACAGGGGCCAGAACCTACGAGCAGTACTTC. Translation: CSARPSTGARTYEQYF.

This clonotype was recorded many times. The V gene is TRBV12-3 or TRBV12-4, the J gene TRBJ1-1; D is perhaps TRBD1 (5 bases). The CDR3 has 14 residues. The V end was cut by 5 bases, the J end by 5 bases, with 15 bases between. The CDR3 loop reads CASSRGPGVTEAFF. The CDR3 nucleotides read TGTGCCAGCAGTCGTGGGCCGGGGGTAACTGAAGCTTTCTTT.

The chain uses TRBV18 and TRBJ1-1, with D maybe TRBD1 (6 bases). V was trimmed by 2 bases and J by 4 bases, leaving 14 bases between them. There are 15 residues in the CDR3. Germline assignment: CDR1 KGHSH and CDR2 LQKENI. The CDR3 spells CASSPRPGVATEAFF. The CDR3 region has the DNA TGTGCCAGCTCACCAAGGCCAGGGGTGGCCACTGAAGCTTTCTTT.

The table lists this clonotype with many counts. The chain joins TRBV16 to TRBJ2-7; no clear D gene. The CDR3 sequence is 14 residues long. Between the trimmed V and J ends, which lost 4 bases and 2 bases, there was a span of 12 bases. From germline, CDR1 is KGHSY and CDR2 FQNENV. The CDR3 DNA reads TGTGCCAGCAGCCTGGCTGACGGAACCTACGAGCAGTACTTC. It yields the protein CASSLADGTYEQYF.

This clonotype was recorded at least ten times. The chain uses TRBV3-1 and TRBJ2-2; tentative D call: TRBD1 (5 bases). This CDR3 comprises 16 residues. Per germline, CDR1 LGHDT and CDR2 YNNKEL (reference sequence). V was trimmed by 0 bases and J by 4 bases, leaving 12 bases between them. CDR3 protein: CASSQEGKGLTGELFF. The CDR3 DNA follows: TGTGCCAGCAGCCAAGAGGGGAAGGGGCTCACCGGGGAGCTGTTTTTT.

The V gene is TRBV5-1, the J gene TRBJ1-1, with TRBD1 matching over 7 bases. The germline CDR1 and CDR2 sequences are SGHRS and YFSETQ. CDR3 length equals 15 residues. The V and J ends lost 4 bases and 3 bases, in that order; junction bases with no gene match: 9. The CDR3 nucleotides are TGCGCCAGCAGCACCACAGGGGCGGGGGACACTGAAGCTTTCTTT. Protein: CASSTTGAGDTEAFF. The whole variable domain, filled in from reference TRBV5-1 and TRBJ1-1, reads KAGVTQTPRYLIKTRGQQVTLSCSPISGHRSVSWYQQTPGQGLQFLFEYFSETQRNKGNFPGRFSGRQFSNSRSEMNVSTLELGDSALYLCASSTTGAGDTEAFFGQGTRLTVV.

In this sample, this clonotype turned up many times. The chain uses TRBV12-3 or TRBV12-4 and TRBJ2-2, with TRBD2 as a possible D gene (6 bases). This CDR3 is built from 14 residues. The V and J ends lost 5 bases and 2 bases respectively, with 9 bases between them. CDR3 DNA: TGTGCCAGCAGTCGCGGGGTTAACACCGGGGAGCTGTTTTTT. Translated, it gives CASSRGVNTGELFF.

This clonotype was observed many times. The chain is built from TRBV2 and TRBJ2-5, with unresolved D. This CDR3 is built from 14 residues. Trimming removed 0 bases from V and 4 bases from J, with 9 bases in between. CDR1 and CDR2 (germline): SNHLY, FYNNEI. CDR3 DNA sequence: TGTGCCAGCAGTGAAGCGCTGTTAGGAGAGACCCAGTACTTC. Its translation: CASSEALLGETQYF.

The rearrangement uses TRBV9 and TRBJ2-2; 9 positions match TRBD2. Germline-derived CDR1 and CDR2 are SGDLS and YYNGEE. The CDR3 totals 15 residues. The ends lost 6 bases at V and 0 bases at J; junction bases unmatched: 3. The CDR3 region has the DNA TGTGCCAGCACCTTAGCGGGGGCGAACACCGGGGAGCTGTTTTTT. It translates to CASTLAGANTGELFF.

The rearrangement joins TRBV12-3 or TRBV12-4 to TRBJ2-3; possibly TRBD1 for D (6 bases). The CDR3 runs to 13 residues. Trimming shortened V by 6 bases and J by 6 bases, and 13 bases separated the two germline ends. The CDR3 DNA sequence: TGTGCCAGCAGAACCACAGGGTTTGATACGCAGTATTTT. The encoded protein is CASRTTGFDTQYF.